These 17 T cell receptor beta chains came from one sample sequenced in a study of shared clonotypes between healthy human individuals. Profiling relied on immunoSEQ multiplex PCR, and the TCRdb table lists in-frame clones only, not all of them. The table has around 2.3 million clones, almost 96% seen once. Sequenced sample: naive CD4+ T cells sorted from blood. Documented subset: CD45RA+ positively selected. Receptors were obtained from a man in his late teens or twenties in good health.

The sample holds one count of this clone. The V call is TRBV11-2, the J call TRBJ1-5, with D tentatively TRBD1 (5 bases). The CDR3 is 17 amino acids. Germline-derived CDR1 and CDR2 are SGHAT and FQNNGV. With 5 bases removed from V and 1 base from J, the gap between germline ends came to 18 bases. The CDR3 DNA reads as TGTGCCAGCAGCCCCACGGGGGACCCTTCGAGCAATCAGCCCCAGCATTTT. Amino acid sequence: CASSPTGDPSSNQPQHF.

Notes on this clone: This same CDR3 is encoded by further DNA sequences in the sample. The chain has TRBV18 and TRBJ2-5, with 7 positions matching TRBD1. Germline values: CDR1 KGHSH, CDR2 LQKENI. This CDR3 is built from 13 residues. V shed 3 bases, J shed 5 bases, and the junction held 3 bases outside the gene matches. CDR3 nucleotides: TGTGCCAGCTCACCTAACAGGGGCGAGACCCAGTACTTC. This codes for CASSPNRGETQYF.

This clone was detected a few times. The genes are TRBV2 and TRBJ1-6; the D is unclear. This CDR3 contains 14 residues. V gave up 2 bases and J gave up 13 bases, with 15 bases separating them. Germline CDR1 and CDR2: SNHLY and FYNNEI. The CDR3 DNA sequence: TGTGCCAGCAGTGAACGGCAGAGCCCCGTCCCCCTCCACTTT. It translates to CASSERQSPVPLHF.

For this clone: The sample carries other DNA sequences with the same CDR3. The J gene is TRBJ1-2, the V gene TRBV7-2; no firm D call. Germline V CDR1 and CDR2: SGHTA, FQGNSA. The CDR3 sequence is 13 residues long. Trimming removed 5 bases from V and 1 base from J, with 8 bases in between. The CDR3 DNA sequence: TGTGCCAGCAGCCCAGGTTTTAACTATGGCTACACCTTC. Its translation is CASSPGFNYGYTF.

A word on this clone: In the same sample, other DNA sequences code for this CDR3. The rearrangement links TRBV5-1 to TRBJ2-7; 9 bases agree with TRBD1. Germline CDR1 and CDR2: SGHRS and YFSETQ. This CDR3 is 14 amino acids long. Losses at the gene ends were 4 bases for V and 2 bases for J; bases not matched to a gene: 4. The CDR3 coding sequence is TGCGCCAGCAGCCTACAGGGGGCGACCTACGAGCAGTACTTC. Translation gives CASSLQGATYEQYF.

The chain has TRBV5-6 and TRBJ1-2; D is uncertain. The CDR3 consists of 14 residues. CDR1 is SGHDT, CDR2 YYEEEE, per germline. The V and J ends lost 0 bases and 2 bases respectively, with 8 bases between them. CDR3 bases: TGTGCCAGCAGCTTGGGTGAGACAAACTATGGCTACACCTTC. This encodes CASSLGETNYGYTF. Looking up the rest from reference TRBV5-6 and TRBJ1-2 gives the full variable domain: DAGVTQSPTHLIKTRGQQVTLRCSPKSGHDTVSWYQQALGQGPQFIFQYYEEEERQRGNFPDRFSGHQFPNYSSELNVNALLLGDSALYLCASSLGETNYGYTFGSGTRLTVV.

The CDR3 sequence: CASSERIETQYF. Here the CDR3 DNA reads TGTGCCAGCAGTGAAAGGATAGAGACCCAGTACTTC. This chain connects TRBV2 to TRBJ2-5; the D is unclear. Germline CDR1 is SNHLY and CDR2 is FYNNEI. The CDR3 runs 12 residues. V dropped 2 bases and J dropped 4 bases, with 5 bases sitting between them.

Written as DNA, the CDR3 is TGTGCCAGCAGCTTAGCCCTAGCGCTTATGGACGAGCAGTACTTC. Translating gives CASSLALALMDEQYF. The gene calls are TRBV7-2 and TRBJ2-7, with D maybe TRBD2 (6 bases). Germline values: CDR1 SGHTA, CDR2 FQGNSA. Trimming shortened V by 0 bases and J by 5 bases, and 14 bases separated the two germline ends. This CDR3 comprises 15 residues.

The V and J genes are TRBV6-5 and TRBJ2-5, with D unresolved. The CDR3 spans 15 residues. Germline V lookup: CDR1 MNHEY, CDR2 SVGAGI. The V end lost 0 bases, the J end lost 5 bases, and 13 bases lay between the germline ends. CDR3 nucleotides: TGTGCCAGCAGTTACTCGCTGGGCACGCTGGAGACCCAGTACTTC. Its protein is CASSYSLGTLETQYF.

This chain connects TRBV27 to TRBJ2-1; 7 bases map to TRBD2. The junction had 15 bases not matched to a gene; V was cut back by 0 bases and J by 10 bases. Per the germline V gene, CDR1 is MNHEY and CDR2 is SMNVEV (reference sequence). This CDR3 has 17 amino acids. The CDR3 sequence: CASSLSITSARGGEQFF. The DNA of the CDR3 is TGTGCCAGCAGTTTATCGATAACGTCCGCCCGCGGGGGAGAGCAGTTCTTC.

The CDR3: CAIMKREVGEQYF. CDR3 nucleotides: TGTGCCATCATGAAAAGGGAGGTGGGGGAGCAGTACTTC. This chain links TRBV10-3 with TRBJ2-7; a possible D gene is TRBD2 (6 bases). CDR1 is ENHRY and CDR2 is SYGVKD in the germline V gene. This CDR3 region has 13 residues. Trimming stripped 7 bases from V and 7 bases from J, with 17 bases between.

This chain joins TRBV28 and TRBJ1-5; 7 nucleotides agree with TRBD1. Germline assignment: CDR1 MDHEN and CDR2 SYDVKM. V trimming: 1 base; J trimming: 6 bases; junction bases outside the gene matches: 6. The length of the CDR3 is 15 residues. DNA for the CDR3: TGTGCCAGCAGTTTATTCGTCCAGGGGGTTCAGCCCCAGCATTTT. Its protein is CASSLFVQGVQPQHF.

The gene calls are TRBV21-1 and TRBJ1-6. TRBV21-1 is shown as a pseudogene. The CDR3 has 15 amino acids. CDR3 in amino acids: CASGIVRWHNSPLHF. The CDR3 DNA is TGTGCCAGCGGGATCGTCAGGTGGCATAATTCACCCCTCCACTTT.

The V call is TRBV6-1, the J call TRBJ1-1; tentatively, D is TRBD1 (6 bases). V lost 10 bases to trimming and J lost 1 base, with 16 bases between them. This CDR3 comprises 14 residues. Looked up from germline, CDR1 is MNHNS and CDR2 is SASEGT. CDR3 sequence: CATPRGGPNTEAFF. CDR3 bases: TGTGCCACCCCACGCGGGGGGCCGAACACTGAAGCTTTCTTT.

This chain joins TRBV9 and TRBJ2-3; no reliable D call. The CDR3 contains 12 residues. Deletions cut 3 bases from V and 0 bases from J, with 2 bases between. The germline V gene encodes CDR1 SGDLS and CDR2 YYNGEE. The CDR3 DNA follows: TGTGCCAGCAGCGGGAGCACAGATACGCAGTATTTT. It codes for CASSGSTDTQYF. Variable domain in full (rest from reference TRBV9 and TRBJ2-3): DSGVTQTPKHLITATGQRVTLRCSPRSGDLSVYWYQQSLDQGLQFLIQYYNGEERAKGNILERFSAQQFPDLHSELNLSSLELGDSALYFCASSGSTDTQYFGPGTRLTVL.

CDR3 sequence (DNA): TGCAGCGTTGGTTCTAGCGGGAGTGGAGAGACCCAGTACTTC. Protein: CSVGSSGSGETQYF. This chain joins TRBV29-1 and TRBJ2-5; 10 bases are shared with TRBD2. This CDR3 region has 14 residues. The trim removed 4 bases at V and 4 bases at J, leaving 6 bases unmatched. In germline, CDR1 is SQVTM, CDR2 ANQGSEA.

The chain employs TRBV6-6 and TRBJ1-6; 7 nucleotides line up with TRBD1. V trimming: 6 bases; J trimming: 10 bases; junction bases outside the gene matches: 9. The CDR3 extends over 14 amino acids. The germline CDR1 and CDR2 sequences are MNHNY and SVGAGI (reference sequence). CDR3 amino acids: CASSRGTVGSPLHF. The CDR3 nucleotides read TGTGCCAGCAGCCGTGGGACAGTTGGATCACCCCTCCACTTT.